One and the same sample provided the 18 T cell receptor beta chains below, sequenced in a study of T cell responses to AZD1222 COVID-19 vaccine. Using immunoSEQ multiplex PCR, the repertoire was profiled, and TCRdb retains in-frame clones only, with some absent. There are 200,000 or so clones in the sample; 75% to 90% occur only once, and 5% to 7.5% lies in the top ten. The sample here was peripheral blood, taken on day 0 of AZD1222 vaccination. Receptor source: an adult in good health.

This clone showed up just once. The CDR3 sequence: CASSPSDRVPYEQYF. The CDR3 nucleotides are TGTGCCAGCTCACCATCGGACAGAGTACCCTACGAGCAGTACTTC. The V call is TRBV18, the J call TRBJ2-7; D may be TRBD1 (6 bases). Germline V CDR1 and CDR2: KGHSH, LQKENI. Trimming removed 2 bases at V and 2 bases at J, with 13 bases between. This CDR3 has 15 amino acids.

The chain is built from TRBV6-5 and TRBJ2-7, with D perhaps matching TRBD1 (6 bases). V lost 2 bases and J lost 0, with 11 bases in between. Germline loops: CDR1 MNHEY, CDR2 SVGAGI. This CDR3 spans 15 amino acids. The CDR3 here is CASSYGGLSSYEQYF. CDR3 in DNA: TGTGCCAGCAGTTACGGGGGCCTAAGCTCCTACGAGCAGTACTTC.

For the CDR3, the DNA is TGTGCCAGCAGTTCCCACGGGACAGGGTCCTACGAGCAGTACTTC. The encoded protein is CASSSHGTGSYEQYF. This chain links TRBV28 with TRBJ2-7, with 9 bases aligning to TRBD1. This CDR3 contains 15 residues. Germline CDR1 is MDHEN and CDR2 is SYDVKM. V trimming: 4 bases; J trimming: 1 base; junction bases outside the gene matches: 5.

The CDR3 bases are TGCAGCGTTGATGTCGGGCAGTTAGGCTACACCTTC. Translation: CSVDVGQLGYTF. V usage is TRBV29-1 and J usage is TRBJ1-2, with unresolved D. The length of the CDR3 is 12 residues. Trimming shortened V by 3 bases and J by 8 bases, and 13 bases separated the two germline ends. Germline V gives CDR1 SQVTM, CDR2 ANQGSEA.

This sequence joins TRBV27 and TRBJ2-7, with TRBD1 matching over 9 bases. The CDR3 is 16 amino acids. Trimming at V came to 7 bases and at J to 5 bases, leaving 15 bases not matched to a gene. The germline CDR1 and CDR2 sequences are MNHEY and SMNVEV (reference sequence). The CDR3 nucleotides read TGTGCCAGCACCCCGGGACAGGGAAGAAGTTTCCACGAGCAGTACTTC. Its translation: CASTPGQGRSFHEQYF.

The chain joins TRBV6-6 to TRBJ2-5; the D gene is possibly TRBD2 (5 bases). This CDR3 spans 12 amino acids. V lost 6 bases, J lost 4 bases, and 9 bases lay in between. Germline assignment: CDR1 MNHNY and CDR2 SVGAGI (reference sequence). CDR3 loop: CASSQRGETQYF. CDR3 DNA: TGTGCCAGCAGCCAACGGGGAGAGACCCAGTACTTC.

This clone has only a few counts. V gene TRBV7-2 combines with J gene TRBJ1-1; D unresolved. Germline V CDR1 and CDR2: SGHTA, FQGNSA. The CDR3 is 14 residues long. V was clipped by 3 bases and J by 1 base, with 9 bases between them. CDR3 sequence: CASSFETGNTEAFF. CDR3 bases: TGTGCCAGCAGCTTTGAGACCGGGAACACTGAAGCTTTCTTT.

This clone has just one count. The chain has TRBV2 and TRBJ1-2, with TRBD1 matching 9 bases. Trimming took 6 bases from V and 1 from J; bases not matched to a gene: 6. The CDR3 is made up of 15 amino acids. Germline loops: CDR1 SNHLY, CDR2 FYNNEI. For the CDR3, the DNA is TGTGCCAGCAGGCCCACGACAGGGGGTAACTATGGCTACACCTTC. Amino acids: CASRPTTGGNYGYTF.

The chain joins TRBV6-5 to TRBJ2-3, with D tentatively TRBD2 (6 bases). The V gene's germline CDR1 is MNHEY and CDR2 SVGAGI. Trimming pared 11 bases from V and 0 bases from J, leaving 18 bases between. This CDR3 comprises 15 residues. CDR3 coding DNA: TGTGCCGGAGGGGTGGGGCGGGGAAGCACAGATACGCAGTATTTT. Amino acid sequence: CAGGVGRGSTDTQYF.

In this sample, this clone turned up once. The chain carries TRBV18 and TRBJ2-5; D ambiguous. Trimming took 5 bases from V and 4 from J, leaving 20 bases between them. This CDR3 region has 16 residues. CDR1 is KGHSH, CDR2 LQKENI, per germline. The CDR3: CASSSNPPGEAETQYF. CDR3 DNA sequence: TGTGCCAGCTCATCTAACCCTCCGGGTGAGGCAGAGACCCAGTACTTC.

In this sample, this clone turned up once. The CDR3 spells CASSIVAGEGYEQYF. CDR3 DNA sequence: TGTGCCAGTAGTATAGTAGCGGGAGAAGGTTACGAGCAGTACTTC. This chain links TRBV19 with TRBJ2-7, with 9 positions matching TRBD2. Germline V CDR1 and CDR2: LNHDA, SQIVND (reference sequence). V was pared by 1 base and J by 4 bases, with 5 bases of the junction left unmatched. This CDR3 has 15 amino acids.

The chain recombines TRBV6-5 with TRBJ1-2; the D gene is possibly TRBD1 (6 bases). The CDR3 runs 15 residues. In germline, CDR1 is MNHEY, CDR2 SVGAGI. The V end was cut by 4 bases, the J end by 5 bases, with 17 bases between. This CDR3 reads CASSFSTGLPYGYTF. Here the CDR3 DNA reads TGTGCCAGCAGTTTTAGTACAGGGCTCCCATATGGCTACACCTTC.

The chain employs TRBV6-5 and TRBJ1-5; maybe TRBD1 (5 bases). From germline, CDR1 is MNHEY and CDR2 SVGAGI. V was cut by 8 bases and J by 3 bases, with 11 bases left in between. The CDR3 runs 13 residues. CDR3 residues: CASLRGNNQPQHF. In DNA form, the CDR3 reads TGTGCCAGCTTGCGGGGCAACAATCAGCCCCAGCATTTT.

The chain combines TRBV5-1 with TRBJ2-1, with 8 bases matching TRBD2. The CDR3 spans 15 residues. J lost 2 bases, V lost 2 bases, and 3 bases had no gene match. Germline V gives CDR1 SGHRS, CDR2 YFSETQ. CDR3 sequence reads: CASSLTSGPYNEQFF. In DNA, the CDR3 is TGCGCCAGCAGCTTAACTAGCGGACCCTACAATGAGCAGTTCTTC.

The chain couples TRBV6-6 to TRBJ2-5; 9 nucleotides match TRBD1. Trimming removed 2 bases from V and 3 bases from J; junction bases left unmatched: 4. The CDR3 sequence is 15 residues long. CDR1 and CDR2 (germline): MNHNY, SVGAGI (reference sequence). The CDR3 DNA follows: TGTGCCAGCAGTTACGTCGGGACAGGGAAAGAGACCCAGTACTTC. Its protein product is CASSYVGTGKETQYF.

The chain has TRBV7-2 and TRBJ2-7; 11 bases line up with TRBD1. The CDR3 is 15 residues long. Germline CDR1 and CDR2: SGHTA and FQGNSA. V lost 6 bases, J lost 3 bases, and 7 bases stayed unmatched. The CDR3 DNA is TGTGCCAGCAGTCGACCCGGGACAGGGGGCTACGAGCAGTACTTC. Protein: CASSRPGTGGYEQYF.

This clone was counted a few times. The chain links TRBV29-1 to TRBJ1-1; D perhaps matches TRBD1 (5 bases). Trimming left V 6 bases short and J 6 bases short, with 17 bases between. This CDR3 region has 13 residues. Germline V CDR1 and CDR2: SQVTM, ANQGSEA. CDR3 residues: CSVGRGGSAEAFF. The CDR3 DNA reads as TGCAGCGTCGGCCGGGGGGGGAGCGCTGAAGCTTTCTTT.

The V call is TRBV6-1, the J call TRBJ2-1; 10 bases line up with TRBD2. The CDR3 covers 16 residues. The germline gives CDR1 MNHNS, CDR2 SASEGT. V lost 0 bases and J lost 5; bases outside the gene matches: 4. The CDR3, as DNA: TGTGCCAGCAGTGAAGCAACTAGCGGGGCTAACAATGAGCAGTTCTTC. Protein product: CASSEATSGANNEQFF.